The subject of this entry is one T cell receptor beta chain. The data derive from a study of T cell responses to AZD1222 COVID-19 vaccine. Data came from immunoSEQ multiplex PCR; TCRdb stores just in-frame clones and leaves some out. The data contain 70,000 to 95,000 clones, 85% to 90% of them singletons. V lost 0 bases and J 1 base, leaving 7 bases between the germline ends. Germline V gives CDR1 LGHDT, CDR2 YNNKEL (reference sequence). This CDR3 spans 15 amino acids. The source was peripheral blood, collected 28 days after the second AZD1222 dose. The chain links TRBV3-1 (or the pseudogene TRBV3-2) to TRBJ1-3; D call uncertain. This clonotype originated in an adult who received the AZD1222 COVID-19 vaccine. The CDR3 sequence is CASSQDIGSGNTIYF. As DNA, the CDR3 is TGTGCCAGCAGCCAAGATATTGGTTCTGGAAACACCATATATTTT.